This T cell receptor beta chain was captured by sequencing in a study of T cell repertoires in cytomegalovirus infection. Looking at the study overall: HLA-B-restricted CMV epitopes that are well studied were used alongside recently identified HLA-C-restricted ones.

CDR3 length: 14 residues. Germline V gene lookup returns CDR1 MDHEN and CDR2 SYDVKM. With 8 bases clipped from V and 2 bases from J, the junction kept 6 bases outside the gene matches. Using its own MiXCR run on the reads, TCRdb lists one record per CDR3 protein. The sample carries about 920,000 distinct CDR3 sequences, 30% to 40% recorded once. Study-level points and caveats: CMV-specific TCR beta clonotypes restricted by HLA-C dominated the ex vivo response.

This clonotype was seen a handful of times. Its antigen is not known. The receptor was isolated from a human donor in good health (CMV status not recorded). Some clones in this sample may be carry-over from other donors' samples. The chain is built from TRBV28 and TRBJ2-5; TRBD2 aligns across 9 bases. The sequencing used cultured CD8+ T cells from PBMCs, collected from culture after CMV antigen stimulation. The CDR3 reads CASGVLAGQETQYF. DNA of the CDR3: TGTGCCAGCGGGGTTCTAGCGGGGCAAGAGACCCAGTACTTC.